The 6 T cell receptor beta chains below all came from one sample that was sequenced in a study of blood T cell repertoires in COVID-19. The repertoire was sequenced with immunoSEQ multiplex PCR; TCRdb's copy has only in-frame clones and lacks some. The sample has almost 250,000 clones; more than 85% are singletons. The sequenced sample was PBMCs or T cells enriched from blood (not recorded which). The receptors originated from a woman in her 30s who had recovered from COVID-19.

The chain links TRBV10-2 to TRBJ2-3; 11 nucleotides line up with TRBD2. This CDR3 region has 15 residues. The trim removed 2 bases at V and 5 bases at J, leaving 3 bases unmatched. CDR1 WSHSY and CDR2 SAAADI come from the germline V gene. CDR3 amino acids: CASSEIAGGLDTQYF. In nucleotides, the CDR3 is TGCGCCAGCAGTGAGATAGCGGGAGGGCTAGATACGCAGTATTTT.

The chain uses TRBV15 and TRBJ2-1; D may be TRBD2 (6 bases). Germline V gene sequence: CDR1 LNHNV, CDR2 YYDKDF (reference sequence). The CDR3 sequence is 15 residues long. The V end was cut by 0 bases, the J end by 4 bases, with 10 bases between. The CDR3 sequence: CATSRELGSYNEQFF. The CDR3 nucleotides are TGTGCCACCAGCAGAGAGCTCGGGAGTTACAATGAGCAGTTCTTC.

V usage is TRBV9 and J usage is TRBJ1-2, with TRBD1 matching 8 bases. Germline CDR1 is SGDLS and CDR2 is YYNGEE. The CDR3 is 15 residues long. V gave up 0 bases and J gave up 5 bases; unmatched junction bases: 6. The CDR3 is CASSVDRTGGYGYTF. CDR3 in DNA: TGTGCCAGCAGCGTAGACAGAACAGGGGGTTATGGCTACACCTTC.

The chain has TRBV7-9 and TRBJ1-2, with D possibly TRBD1 on 6 matching bases. The length of the CDR3 is 14 residues. The V end was cut by 6 bases, the J end by 2 bases, with 13 bases between. The V gene's germline CDR1 is SEHNR and CDR2 FQNEAQ (reference sequence). Here the CDR3 DNA reads TGTGCCAGCAGACGTGGACAGAAGAACTATGGCTACACCTTC. Translated: CASRRGQKNYGYTF.

The J gene is TRBJ2-1, the V gene TRBV5-4; possible D gene TRBD1, 6 bases. This CDR3 is 15 amino acids long. Per the germline V gene, CDR1 is SGHNT and CDR2 is YYREEE (reference sequence). V lost 0 bases and J 3 bases, leaving 10 bases between the germline ends. The CDR3, as DNA: TGTGCCAGCAGCTTGGGACAGGTTCTCTACAATGAGCAGTTCTTC. Residues: CASSLGQVLYNEQFF. The full variable domain, in which reference TRBV5-4 and TRBJ2-1 provide the parts outside the CDR3, is ETGVTQSPTHLIKTRGQQVTLRCSSQSGHNTVSWYQQALGQGPQFIFQYYREEENGRGNFPPRFSGLQFPNYSSELNVNALELDDSALYLCASSLGQVLYNEQFFGPGTRLTVL.

This chain uses TRBV5-1 with TRBJ2-1; tentative D call: TRBD2 (6 bases). The germline CDR1 and CDR2 sequences are SGHRS and YFSETQ. This CDR3 contains 15 residues. Trimming shortened V by 6 bases and J by 1 base, and 14 bases separated the two germline ends. The CDR3 sequence is CASKYRTKSYNEQFF. CDR3 sequence (DNA): TGCGCCAGCAAATACCGGACTAAGTCCTACAATGAGCAGTTCTTC. Variable domain in full (rest from reference TRBV5-1 and TRBJ2-1): KAGVTQTPRYLIKTRGQQVTLSCSPISGHRSVSWYQQTPGQGLQFLFEYFSETQRNKGNFPGRFSGRQFSNSRSEMNVSTLELGDSALYLCASKYRTKSYNEQFFGPGTRLTVL.